Given below is one T cell receptor beta chain in context. Measured with immunoSEQ multiplex PCR; TCRdb has only the in-frame clones, and not every one. This sample has tens of thousands of clones, with approximately 94% found just once. These data come from a study of blood T cell repertoires in COVID-19. Study summary: Donors in the United States, Italy and Spain gave samples during acute or convalescent COVID-19.

This receptor was identified in a man aged 45-65 years with COVID-19, enrolled during active disease. The sequenced sample was peripheral blood.

The CDR3 DNA is TGTGCCACGCGACAGGGCCACAATGAGCAGTTCTTC. Its protein product is CATRQGHNEQFF. The J gene is TRBJ2-1, the V gene TRBV6-5, with 7 bases that match TRBD1. Per the germline V gene, CDR1 is MNHEY and CDR2 is SVGAGI. The CDR3 extends over 12 amino acids. The junction had 5 bases not matched to a gene; V was cut back by 10 bases and J by 5 bases.